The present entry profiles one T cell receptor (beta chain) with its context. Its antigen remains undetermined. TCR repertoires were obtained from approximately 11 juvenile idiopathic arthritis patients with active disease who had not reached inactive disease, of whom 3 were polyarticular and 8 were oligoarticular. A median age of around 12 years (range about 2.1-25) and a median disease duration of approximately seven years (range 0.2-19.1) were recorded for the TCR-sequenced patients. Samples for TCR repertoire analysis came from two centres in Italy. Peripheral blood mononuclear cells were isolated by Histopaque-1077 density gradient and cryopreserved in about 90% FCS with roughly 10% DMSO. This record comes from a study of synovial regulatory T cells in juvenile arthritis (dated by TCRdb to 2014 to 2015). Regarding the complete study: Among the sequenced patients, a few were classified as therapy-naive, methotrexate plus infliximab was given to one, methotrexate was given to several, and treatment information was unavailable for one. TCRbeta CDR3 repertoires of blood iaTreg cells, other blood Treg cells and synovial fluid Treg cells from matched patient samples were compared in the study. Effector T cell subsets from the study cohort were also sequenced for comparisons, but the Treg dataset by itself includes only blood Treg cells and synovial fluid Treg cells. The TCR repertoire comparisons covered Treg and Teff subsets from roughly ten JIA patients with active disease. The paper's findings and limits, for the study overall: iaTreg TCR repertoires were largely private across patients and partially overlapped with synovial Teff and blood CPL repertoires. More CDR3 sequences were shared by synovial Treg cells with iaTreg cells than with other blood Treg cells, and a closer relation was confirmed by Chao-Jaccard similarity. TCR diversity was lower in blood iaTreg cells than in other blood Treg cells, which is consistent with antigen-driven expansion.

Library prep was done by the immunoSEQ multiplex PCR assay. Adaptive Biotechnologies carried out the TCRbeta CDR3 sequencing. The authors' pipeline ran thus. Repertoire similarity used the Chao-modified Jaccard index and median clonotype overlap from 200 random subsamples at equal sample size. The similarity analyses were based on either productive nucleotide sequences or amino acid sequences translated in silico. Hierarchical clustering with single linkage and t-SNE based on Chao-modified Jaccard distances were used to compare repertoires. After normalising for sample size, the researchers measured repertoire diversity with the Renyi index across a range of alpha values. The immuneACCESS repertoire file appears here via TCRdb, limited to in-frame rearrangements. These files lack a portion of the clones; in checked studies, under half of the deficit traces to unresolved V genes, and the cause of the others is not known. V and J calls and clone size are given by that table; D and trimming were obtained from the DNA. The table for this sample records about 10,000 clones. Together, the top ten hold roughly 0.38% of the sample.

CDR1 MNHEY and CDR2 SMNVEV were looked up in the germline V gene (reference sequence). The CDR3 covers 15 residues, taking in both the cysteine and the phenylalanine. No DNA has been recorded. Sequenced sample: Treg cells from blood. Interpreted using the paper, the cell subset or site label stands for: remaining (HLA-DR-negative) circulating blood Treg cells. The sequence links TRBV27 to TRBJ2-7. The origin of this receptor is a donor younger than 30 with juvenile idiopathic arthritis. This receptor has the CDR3 CASSLNRAGRYEQYF.